The rows below give T cell receptor beta chains drawn from one sample of a study of blood T cell repertoires in COVID-19. Assay: immunoSEQ multiplex PCR; the TCRdb copy retains only in-frame clones and omits some. This sample has under 300,000 clones, with 80% to 90% found just once. Sequenced sample: PBMCs or T cells enriched from blood (not recorded which). Every receptor here comes from a woman between 18 and 29 years old who had recovered from COVID-19. Each CDR3 is given with its conserved first and last residue. A D gene is named only where the DNA matches it firmly. Where a row states a size, it is once, few, many or the class of an expanded clone; other rows omit it.

size,V,D,J,DNA,CDR3
few,TRBV7-9,.,TRBJ1-1,TGTGCCAGCAGCCTCACTGAAGCTTTCTTT,CASSLTEAFF
.,TRBV28,.,TRBJ2-4,TGTGCCAGCAGCGCCTCTTATGTTGAGACAGGAGGAAACATTCAGTACTTC,CASSASYVETGGNIQYF
.,TRBV5-8,.,TRBJ1-2,TGTGCCAGCAGCTTGAGGGGTAGCTATGGCTACACCTTC,CASSLRGSYGYTF
.,TRBV7-3,.,TRBJ2-1,TGTGCCAGCAGCTTACTGGGGGGGCTAAGTAAGAATGAGCAGTTCTTC,CASSLLGGLSKNEQFF
.,TRBV27,TRBD2,TRBJ2-1,TGTGCCAGCGCCACGGCCGGGACTAGAAGTTTGGATGAGCAGTTCTTC,CASATAGTRSLDEQFF
.,TRBV12-2,.,TRBJ1-5,TGTGCAACCGGAAGGGGGTATAATCAGCCCCAGCATTTT,CATGRGYNQPQHF
.,TRBV11-3,.,TRBJ2-1,TGTGCCAGCAGCTTAAGGCGGGACAATGAGCAGTTCTTC,CASSLRRDNEQFF
.,TRBV6-5,TRBD2,TRBJ2-7,TGTGCCAGCAGTTACTCTAGCGGGGGTTCCTACGAGCAGTACTTC,CASSYSSGGSYEQYF
few,TRBV6-6,.,TRBJ1-2,TGTGCCAGCAGTTCGGACTTTCGACTATATGGCTACACCTTC,CASSSDFRLYGYTF
few,TRBV2,TRBD2,TRBJ2-3,TGTGCCAGCAAGCTCGGGGGGGGCCTGGATACGCAGTATTTT,CASKLGGGLDTQYF
.,TRBV10-2,TRBD1,TRBJ1-4,TGCGCCAGCAGTTACGGGACAGGGGGAGAAAAACTGTTTTTT,CASSYGTGGEKLFF
.,TRBV5-1,TRBD2,TRBJ2-3,TGCGCCAGCAGCTGGGGACTAACACGCACAGATACGCAGTATTTT,CASSWGLTRTDTQYF
.,TRBV4-2,.,TRBJ2-5,TGTGCCAGCAGCCAAGAGTCGGGGGAAAGGGAGACCCAGTACTTC,CASSQESGERETQYF
few,TRBV28,.,TRBJ2-7,TGTGCCAGCAGTTTCCGTCTTCGATGGAGGACCTACGAGCAGTACTTC,CASSFRLRWRTYEQYF
.,TRBV12-3/TRBV12-4,.,TRBJ1-1,TGTGCCAGCAGCGAACCTCCCGCGTTTGAAGCTTTCTTT,CASSEPPAFEAFF
.,TRBV24-1,.,TRBJ2-2,TGTGCCACCAGCCTAACAGGGATGGAGCTGTTTTTT,CATSLTGMELFF
.,TRBV2,.,TRBJ1-1,TGTGCCAGCGTGAGAGACAGGGAAGCTTTCTTT,CASVRDREAFF
.,TRBV12-3/TRBV12-4,.,TRBJ2-7,TGTGCCAGCAGTTATGACAGGACCTACGAGCAGTACTTC,CASSYDRTYEQYF
.,TRBV5-1,.,TRBJ2-7,TGCGCCAGCAGCTTGGTGGACAACACCTACGAGCAGTACTTC,CASSLVDNTYEQYF
.,TRBV5-1,.,TRBJ2-5,TGCGCCAGCAGCTCCCTCCAAGCGGCAGAGACCCAGTACTTC,CASSSLQAAETQYF
.,TRBV6-1,TRBD1,TRBJ2-7,TGTGCCAGCAGTGAGGACAGGGTGATTTCCTACGAGCAGTACTTC,CASSEDRVISYEQYF
.,TRBV4-2,TRBD2,TRBJ2-3,TGTGCCAGCAGCCAAGAGCTAGCGGGGGGGGCATCAAATACGCAGTATTTT,CASSQELAGGASNTQYF
.,TRBV28,.,TRBJ1-5,TGTGCCAGCATTAGCGGGGGAGATAGCAATCAGCCCCAGCATTTT,CASISGGDSNQPQHF
.,TRBV27,TRBD1,TRBJ1-2,TGTGCCAGCAGTCCTGGGACAGGTGATGGCTACACCTTC,CASSPGTGDGYTF
.,TRBV4-1,.,TRBJ1-5,TGCGCCAGCAGCCAAGTTGGGCACAATAGCAATCAGCCCCAGCATTTT,CASSQVGHNSNQPQHF
.,TRBV20-1,TRBD1,TRBJ1-1,TGCAGTGCTATTGACCGACAGGGCCCGGACACTGAAGCTTTCTTT,CSAIDRQGPDTEAFF
.,TRBV19,TRBD1,TRBJ2-1,TGTGCCAGTAGTAGTCGGACAGGGGGCTACAATGAGCAGTTCTTC,CASSSRTGGYNEQFF
.,TRBV5-1,TRBD1,TRBJ1-1,TGCGCCAGCAGCTACGGACAGGGGGTCGCCACTGAAGCTTTCTTT,CASSYGQGVATEAFF
.,TRBV25-1,TRBD1,TRBJ1-2,TGTGCCAGCAGTCCAGTTGCCGGGACAGGGTACGAGGGCTACACCTTC,CASSPVAGTGYEGYTF
.,TRBV3-1/TRBV3-2,.,TRBJ1-1,TGTGCCAGCAGCCAAGGTGCAGGCATGAACACTGAAGCTTTCTTT,CASSQGAGMNTEAFF
.,TRBV12-3/TRBV12-4,.,TRBJ2-7,TGTGCCAGCAGTCTCCCCCGGGGGGAGCAGTACTTC,CASSLPRGEQYF
.,TRBV2,.,TRBJ2-3,TGTGCCAGCAGTTTTGCGGGGGCTAATACAGATACGCAGTATTTT,CASSFAGANTDTQYF
.,TRBV11-2,.,TRBJ1-2,TGTGCCAGCAGCGTTACAGGAGCAGCTAACTATGGCTACACCTTC,CASSVTGAANYGYTF
.,TRBV27,TRBD2,TRBJ2-7,TGTGCCAGCAGTTCGGAGGGGCGGGGGGACGAGCAGTACTTC,CASSSEGRGDEQYF
.,TRBV6-5,.,TRBJ1-1,TGTGCCAGCAAAGGGGGTCGAACTGAAGCTTTCTTT,CASKGGRTEAFF
.,TRBV6-1,.,TRBJ1-1,TGTGCCAGCAGTGACAGGGTCGTAAGCACTGAAGCTTTCTTT,CASSDRVVSTEAFF
.,TRBV6-5,TRBD1,TRBJ1-5,TGTGCCAGCGGGACAGGGGTGGAGCCCCAGCATTTT,CASGTGVEPQHF
.,TRBV5-1,.,TRBJ1-2,TGCGCCAGCAGCTTGGTAGAGAACTATGGCTACACCTTC,CASSLVENYGYTF
.,TRBV19,.,TRBJ2-2,TGTGCCAGTAGTACCACAGGCCCCTCGGACACCGGGGAGCTGTTTTTT,CASSTTGPSDTGELFF
.,TRBV4-2,TRBD2,TRBJ2-1,TGTGCCAGCAGCCAAGACGGGACTAGCGGGGGCAATGAGCAGTTCTTC,CASSQDGTSGGNEQFF
.,TRBV28,.,TRBJ1-4,TGTGCCAGCAGATGGGGGGGGGCGACTAATGAAAAACTGTTTTTT,CASRWGGATNEKLFF
.,TRBV30,.,TRBJ1-5,TGTGCCTGGAGCACGCAGGCCAATCAGCCCCAGCATTTT,CAWSTQANQPQHF
.,TRBV4-1,TRBD1,TRBJ1-4,TGCGCCAGCAGCCAGGGCCGACAGGGGACTGAAAAACTGTTTTTT,CASSQGRQGTEKLFF
once,TRBV29-1,TRBD1,TRBJ2-7,TGCAGCGTTGAAGATCGGACAGGGGCCTACGAGCAGTACTTC,CSVEDRTGAYEQYF
.,TRBV19,.,TRBJ2-3,TGTGCCAGTAGCAGGGGTCGTCCAGATACGCAGTATTTT,CASSRGRPDTQYF
.,TRBV28,TRBD1,TRBJ1-2,TGTGCCAGCAGCCCTGGCGACAGGGTCACCTATGGCTACACCTTC,CASSPGDRVTYGYTF
once,TRBV24-1,TRBD1,TRBJ1-4,TGTGCCACCCGGGACAGGGAAGGGGAAAAACTGTTTTTT,CATRDREGEKLFF
.,TRBV5-1,.,TRBJ1-6,TGCGCCAGCAGCGAACAGGGTTTCGGTTCACCCCTCCACTTT,CASSEQGFGSPLHF
.,TRBV7-9,TRBD2,TRBJ2-1,TGTGCCAGCAGTTTAACGCGGGGGGAAATTTACAATGAGCAGTTCTTC,CASSLTRGEIYNEQFF
.,TRBV6-5,.,TRBJ1-5,TGTGCCAGCTTGGATGACAGTCCCTCAGGGCCCCAGCATTTT,CASLDDSPSGPQHF
.,TRBV24-1,TRBD1,TRBJ1-2,TGTGCCACCAGTGAGGGACAGGGAACAAACTATGGCTACACCTTC,CATSEGQGTNYGYTF
once,TRBV30,.,TRBJ1-1,TGTGCCTGGAGTTCAGGGGAAGATGAAGCTTTCTTT,CAWSSGEDEAFF
.,TRBV9,TRBD2,TRBJ2-5,TGTGCCAGCAGCGTAGCTACCCGCGGGGGGCAACAAGAGACCCAGTACTTC,CASSVATRGGQQETQYF
.,TRBV9,.,TRBJ2-5,TGTGCCAGCAGCGTAGACCAGGGACAAGAGACCCAGTACTTC,CASSVDQGQETQYF
.,TRBV7-8,.,TRBJ2-7,TGTGCCAGCAGCTTAGGCTGGACTAAACCCTACGAGCAGTACTTC,CASSLGWTKPYEQYF